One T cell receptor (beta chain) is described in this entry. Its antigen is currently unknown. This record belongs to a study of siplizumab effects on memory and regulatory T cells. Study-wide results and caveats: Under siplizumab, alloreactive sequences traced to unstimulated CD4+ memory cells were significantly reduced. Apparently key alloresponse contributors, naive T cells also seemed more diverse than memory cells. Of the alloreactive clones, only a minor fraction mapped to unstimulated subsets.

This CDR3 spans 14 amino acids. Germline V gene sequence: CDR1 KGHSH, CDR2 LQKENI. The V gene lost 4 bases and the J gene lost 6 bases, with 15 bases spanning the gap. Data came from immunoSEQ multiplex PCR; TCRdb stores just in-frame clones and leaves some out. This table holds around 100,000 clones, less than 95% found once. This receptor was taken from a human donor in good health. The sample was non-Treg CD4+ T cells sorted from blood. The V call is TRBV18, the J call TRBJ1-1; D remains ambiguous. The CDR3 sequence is CASSLGRAEAEAFF. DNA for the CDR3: TGTGCCAGCTCACTCGGACGGGCGGAGGCTGAAGCTTTCTTT.